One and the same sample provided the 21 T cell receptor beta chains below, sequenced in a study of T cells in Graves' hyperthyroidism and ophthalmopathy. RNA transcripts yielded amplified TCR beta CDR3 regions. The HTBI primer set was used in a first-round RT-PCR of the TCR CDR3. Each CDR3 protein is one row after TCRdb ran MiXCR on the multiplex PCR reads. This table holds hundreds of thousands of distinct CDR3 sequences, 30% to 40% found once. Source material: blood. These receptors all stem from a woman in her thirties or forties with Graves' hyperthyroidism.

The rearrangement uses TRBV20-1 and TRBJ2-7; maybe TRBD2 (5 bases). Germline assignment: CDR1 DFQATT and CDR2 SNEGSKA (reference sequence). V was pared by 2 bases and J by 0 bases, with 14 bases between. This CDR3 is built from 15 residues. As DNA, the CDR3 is TGCAGTGCTAGACCTCGGACGGGATTCTCCTACGAGCAGTACTTC. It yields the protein CSARPRTGFSYEQYF.

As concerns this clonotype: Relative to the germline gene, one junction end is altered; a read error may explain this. The CDR3 nucleotides read TGTGCCAGCAGCACCGGACTAGCGGGAGAATGTTTCTTC. Its translation is CASSTGLAGECFF. The chain carries TRBV7-2 and TRBJ2-5; 13 bases are a match to TRBD2. The CDR3 is made up of 13 amino acids. Germline CDR1 reads SGHTA; CDR2 reads FQGNSA.

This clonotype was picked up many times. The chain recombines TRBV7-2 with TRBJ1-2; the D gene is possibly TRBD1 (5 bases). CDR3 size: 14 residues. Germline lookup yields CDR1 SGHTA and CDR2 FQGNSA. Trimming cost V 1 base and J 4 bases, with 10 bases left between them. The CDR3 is CASSLGQKLYGYTF. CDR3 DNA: TGTGCCAGCAGCTTAGGACAGAAACTCTATGGCTACACCTTC. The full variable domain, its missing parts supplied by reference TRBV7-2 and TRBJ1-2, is GAGVSQSPSNKVTEKGKDVELRCDPISGHTALYWYRQSLGQGLEFLIYFQGNSAPDKSGLPSDRFSAERTGGSVSTLTIQRTQQEDSAVYLCASSLGQKLYGYTFGSGTRLTVV.

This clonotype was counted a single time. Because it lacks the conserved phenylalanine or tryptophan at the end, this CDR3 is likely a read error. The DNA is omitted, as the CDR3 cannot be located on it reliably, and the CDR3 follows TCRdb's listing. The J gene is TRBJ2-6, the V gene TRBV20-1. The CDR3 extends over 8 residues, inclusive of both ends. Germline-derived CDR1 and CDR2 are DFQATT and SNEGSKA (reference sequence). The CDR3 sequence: CSADEWTS.

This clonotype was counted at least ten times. The CDR3 spells CAVEVTDNSPLHF. As DNA, the CDR3 is TGTGCCGTCGAAGTCACGGATAATTCACCCCTCCACTTT. The rearrangement uses TRBV7-9 and TRBJ1-6; no firm D call. The germline V gene encodes CDR1 SEHNR and CDR2 FQNEAQ (reference sequence). The CDR3 has 13 residues. Trimming took 11 bases from V and 5 from J, leaving 13 bases between them.

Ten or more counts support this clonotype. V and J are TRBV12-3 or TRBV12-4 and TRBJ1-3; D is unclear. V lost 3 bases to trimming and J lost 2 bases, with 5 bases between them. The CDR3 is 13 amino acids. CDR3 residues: CASSLMTGNTIYF. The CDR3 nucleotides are TGTGCCAGCAGTTTGATGACTGGAAACACCATATATTTT.

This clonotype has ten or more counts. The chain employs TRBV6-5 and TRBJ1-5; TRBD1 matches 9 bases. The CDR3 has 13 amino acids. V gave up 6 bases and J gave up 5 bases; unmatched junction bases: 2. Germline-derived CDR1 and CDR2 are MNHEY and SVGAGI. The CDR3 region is CASRRQGDQPQHF. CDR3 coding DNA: TGTGCCAGCAGGCGACAGGGGGATCAGCCCCAGCATTTT.

The CDR3 region is CASSLIAGADTQYF. The CDR3 DNA is TGTGCCAGCAGCTTAATAGCGGGAGCAGATACGCAGTATTTT. The chain carries TRBV7-2 and TRBJ2-3, with TRBD2 matching over 9 bases. The CDR3 extends over 14 amino acids. Unmatched junction bases numbered 1, after V lost 2 bases and J lost 4 bases. From germline, CDR1 is SGHTA and CDR2 FQGNSA.

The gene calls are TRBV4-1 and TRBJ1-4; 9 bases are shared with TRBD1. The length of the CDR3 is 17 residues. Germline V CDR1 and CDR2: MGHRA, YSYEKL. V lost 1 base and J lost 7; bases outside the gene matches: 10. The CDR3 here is CASSQAPPGQGSEKLFF. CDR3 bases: TGCGCCAGCAGCCAAGCCCCACCGGGACAGGGTAGTGAAAAACTGTTTTTT.

CDR3 in amino acids: CASSYSLNTGELFF. The DNA of the CDR3 is TGTGCCAGCAGTTACTCCCTGAACACCGGGGAGCTGTTTTTT. The V gene is TRBV6-5, the J gene TRBJ2-2, with D unclear. CDR3 size: 14 residues. The V end was cut by 0 bases, the J end by 1 base, with 3 bases between. Germline CDR1 and CDR2: MNHEY and SVGAGI.

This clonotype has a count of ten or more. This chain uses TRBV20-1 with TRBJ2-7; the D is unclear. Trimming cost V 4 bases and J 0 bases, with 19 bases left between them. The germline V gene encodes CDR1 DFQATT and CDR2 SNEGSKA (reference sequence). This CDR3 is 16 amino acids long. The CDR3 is CSANPLVTLSSYEQYF. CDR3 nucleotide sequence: TGCAGTGCTAACCCTCTAGTTACGCTGAGCTCCTACGAGCAGTACTTC.

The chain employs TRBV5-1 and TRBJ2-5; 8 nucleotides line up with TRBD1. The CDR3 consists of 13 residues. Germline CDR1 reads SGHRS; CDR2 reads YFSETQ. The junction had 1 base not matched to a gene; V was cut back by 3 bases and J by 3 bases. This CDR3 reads CASSWGQEETQYF. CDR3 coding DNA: TGCGCCAGCAGCTGGGGACAGGAAGAGACCCAGTACTTC.

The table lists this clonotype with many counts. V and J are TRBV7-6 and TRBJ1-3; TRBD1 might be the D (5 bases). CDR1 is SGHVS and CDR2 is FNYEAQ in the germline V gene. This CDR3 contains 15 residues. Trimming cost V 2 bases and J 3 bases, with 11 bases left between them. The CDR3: CASSLTRDGGNTIYF. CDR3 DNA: TGTGCCAGCAGCTTAACACGGGACGGTGGAAACACCATATATTTT. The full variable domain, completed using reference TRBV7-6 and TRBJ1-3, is GAGVSQSPRYKVTKRGQDVALRCDPISGHVSLYWYRQALGQGPEFLTYFNYEAQQDKSGLPNDRFSAERPEGSISTLTIQRTEQRDSAMYRCASSLTRDGGNTIYFGEGSWLTVV.

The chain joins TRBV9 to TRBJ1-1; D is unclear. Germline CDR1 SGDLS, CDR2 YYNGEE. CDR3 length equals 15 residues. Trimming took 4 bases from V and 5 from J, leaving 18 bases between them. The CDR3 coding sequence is TGTGCCAGCAGCCCAAGATACGACGCGGGAACTGAAGCTTTCTTT. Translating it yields CASSPRYDAGTEAFF.

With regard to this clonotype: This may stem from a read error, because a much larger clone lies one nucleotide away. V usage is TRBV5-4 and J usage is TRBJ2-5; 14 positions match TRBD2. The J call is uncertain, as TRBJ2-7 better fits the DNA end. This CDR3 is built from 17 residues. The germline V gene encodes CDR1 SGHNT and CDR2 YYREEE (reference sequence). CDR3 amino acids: CASSRRTSGRLTYEQYF. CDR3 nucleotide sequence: TGTGCCAGCAGCCGAAGGACTAGCGGGAGGTTGACCTACGAGCAGTACTTC.

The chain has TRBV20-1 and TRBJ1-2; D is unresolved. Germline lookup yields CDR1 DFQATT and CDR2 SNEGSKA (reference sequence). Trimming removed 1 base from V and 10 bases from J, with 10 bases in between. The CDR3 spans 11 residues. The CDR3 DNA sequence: TGCAGTGCTAGAGTCCCCGGGGTCTACACCTTC. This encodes CSARVPGVYTF.

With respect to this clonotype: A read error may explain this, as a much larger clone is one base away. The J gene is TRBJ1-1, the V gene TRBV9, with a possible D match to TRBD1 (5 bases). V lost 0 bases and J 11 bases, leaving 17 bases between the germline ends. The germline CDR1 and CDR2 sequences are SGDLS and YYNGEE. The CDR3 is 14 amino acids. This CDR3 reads CASSVARVGGSAFF. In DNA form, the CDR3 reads TGTGCCAGCAGCGTAGCCAGGGTCGGGGGGTCCGCTTTCTTT. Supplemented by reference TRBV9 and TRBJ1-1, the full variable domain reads DSGVTQTPKHLITATGQRVTLRCSPRSGDLSVYWYQQSLDQGLQFLIQYYNGEERAKGNILERFSAQQFPDLHSELNLSSLELGDSALYFCASSVARVGGSAFFGQGTRLTVV.

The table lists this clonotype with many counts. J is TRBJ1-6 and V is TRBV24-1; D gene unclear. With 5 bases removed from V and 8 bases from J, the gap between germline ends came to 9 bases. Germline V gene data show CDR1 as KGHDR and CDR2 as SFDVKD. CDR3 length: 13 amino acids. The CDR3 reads CATSVEKDSPLHF. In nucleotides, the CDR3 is TGTGCCACCAGTGTTGAAAAGGATTCACCCCTCCACTTT.

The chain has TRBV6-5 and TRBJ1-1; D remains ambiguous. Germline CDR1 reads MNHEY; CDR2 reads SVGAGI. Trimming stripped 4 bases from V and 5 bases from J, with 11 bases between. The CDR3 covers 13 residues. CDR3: CASSSASRTEAFF. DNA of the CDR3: TGTGCCAGCAGTTCCGCCTCACGTACTGAAGCTTTCTTT.

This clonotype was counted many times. This CDR3 reads CATETGADGEQYF. DNA for the CDR3: TGTGCCACCGAGACAGGGGCCGACGGCGAGCAGTACTTC. V is TRBV10-3 and J is TRBJ2-7; 8 bases are a match to TRBD1. J lost 6 bases, V lost 10 bases, and 11 bases had no gene match. The germline V gene encodes CDR1 ENHRY and CDR2 SYGVKD. This CDR3 has 13 amino acids.

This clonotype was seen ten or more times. The CDR3 DNA reads TGTGCCAGCAGGGACGGACAGGGTCGTTCACCCCTCCACTTT. Protein sequence: CASRDGQGRSPLHF. V and J are TRBV6-6 and TRBJ1-6; TRBD1 matches 8 bases. This CDR3 has 14 residues. Losses at the gene ends were 6 bases for V and 9 bases for J; bases not matched to a gene: 7. Germline values: CDR1 MNHNY, CDR2 SVGAGI (reference sequence).